This T cell receptor beta chain was obtained from a study of T cells in Graves' hyperthyroidism and ophthalmopathy. This clonotype was seen a few times. RNA transcripts served as the template for amplifying TCR beta CDR3 regions. In the first-round RT-PCR of the TCR CDR3, the HTBI primer set was used. TCRdb fed the multiplex PCR reads into MiXCR, producing one record per CDR3 protein. The data hold 560,000 or so distinct CDR3 sequences, with just over 45% observed a single time. The CDR3 has 14 amino acids. Germline CDR1 and CDR2: DFQATT and SNEGSKA (reference sequence). The V gene lost 6 bases and the J gene lost 4 bases, with 18 bases spanning the gap.

Sequenced: peripheral blood or thyroid tissue (not recorded which). This chain joins TRBV20-1 and TRBJ1-1, with D perhaps matching TRBD1 (5 bases). The TCR comes from a woman in her late teens or twenties with Graves' hyperthyroidism. CDR3 coding DNA: TGCAGTGCCGTAGCATTCTCAGGGCCCACTGAAGCTTTCTTT. Translation: CSAVAFSGPTEAFF.